These T cell receptor beta chains were read from a single sample in a study of identical twins. TCRdb re-analysed the 5' RACE reads in MiXCR, keeping a single row per CDR3 protein. The sample has 470,000 or so distinct CDR3 sequences; 24% are singletons. The sample also formed part of further work on T cells expressing NK-cell markers.

Material for sequencing was CD4+ T cells sorted from blood. The receptors were gathered from a woman aged 18 to 35 in good health. Both conserved end residues are part of each CDR3.

v_gene	j_gene	CDR3aa
TRBV7-2	TRBJ2-7	CASSSLDREGYEQYF
TRBV6-5	TRBJ2-2	CASSLREKGELFF
TRBV6-1	TRBJ1-6	CASSRRDLKPLHF
TRBV12-3/TRBV12-4	TRBJ2-7	CASRPPGTSGRAGYF
TRBV7-8	TRBJ1-4	CASSGSEGHEKLFF
TRBV5-1	TRBJ2-1	CASSLDPAGLQFF
TRBV2	TRBJ2-2	CASTKGANTGELFF
TRBV7-3	TRBJ2-2	CASSLLGVNTGELSF
TRBV29-1	TRBJ1-4	CSVGVATNEKLFF
TRBV6-1	TRBJ2-7	CASSQSTGTGNSF
TRBV3-1	TRBJ2-7	CASSQDRVLDEQYF
TRBV12-3/TRBV12-4	TRBJ1-3	CASSIGGNTIYF
TRBV29-1	TRBJ2-3	CSVEGAYALTDTQYF
TRBV7-9	TRBJ2-2	CASSSGTGELFF
TRBV6-2/TRBV6-3	TRBJ2-7	CASSTGASGTNEQYF
TRBV2	TRBJ2-4	CASTRGTSRAKNIQYF
TRBV20-1	TRBJ1-2	CSAAGFGYTF
TRBV5-1	TRBJ2-4	CASSFPGAKNIQYF
TRBV24-1	TRBJ2-1	CATSDSGLAGAGEQFF
TRBV20-1	TRBJ2-7	CSATRTGTYEQYF
TRBV20-1	TRBJ2-7	CSAGLAGMAYEQYF
TRBV5-1	TRBJ2-3	CASSLGLAGVDTQYF
TRBV13	TRBJ2-1	CASSLGQGIYEQFF
TRBV7-7	TRBJ2-2	CASSLRTDMAGELFF
TRBV7-2	TRBJ2-1	CASSPDRRTNNEQFF
TRBV5-5	TRBJ2-3	CASSLGATDTQYF
TRBV20-1	TRBJ2-5	CSAKSGPLATQYF
TRBV20-1	TRBJ2-7	CSASGAPYEQYF
TRBV20-1	TRBJ2-1	CSATWGSTVNEQFF
TRBV9	TRBJ2-5	CASSARGLTETQYF
TRBV5-1	TRBJ2-2	CASSSGLAGASTGELFF
TRBV12-3/TRBV12-4	TRBJ2-5	CASGGLAQTQYF
TRBV20-1	TRBJ2-7	CSAGRQGYEQYF
TRBV5-1	TRBJ2-2	CASSPTGSTGELFF
TRBV3-1	TRBJ2-7	CASSQQTSGRGHEQYF
TRBV5-1	TRBJ1-1	CASRPGQANTEAFF
TRBV29-1	TRBJ1-2	CSVGRDRGYGYTF
TRBV12-3/TRBV12-4	TRBJ2-7	CASSQTSGNNEQYF
TRBV10-2	TRBJ2-1	CASSRGMTYNEQFF
TRBV10-3	TRBJ2-7	CAISESVYEQYF
TRBV20-1	TRBJ2-4	CSAEVPGLAGGKNIQYF
TRBV7-7	TRBJ2-1	CASSLLGPGLASQEQFF
TRBV5-1	TRBJ2-3	CASSPEWGFRTDTQYF
TRBV12-3/TRBV12-4	TRBJ2-7	CASRPGLADHYEQYF
TRBV6-1	TRBJ2-3	CASRTTSTDTQYF
TRBV20-1	TRBJ2-5	CSAWWTSGGPGETQYF
TRBV6-4	TRBJ1-1	CASTNGRGNTEAFF
TRBV20-1	TRBJ2-2	CSAKGRTRETGELFF
TRBV5-1	TRBJ2-1	CASSLVAPNEQFF